The present T cell receptor beta chain was sequenced within a study of radiotherapy plus CTLA-4 blockade in lung cancer (dated by TCRdb to between 2017 and 2018). With regard to the full study: Objective responses occurred in more than 15% of enrolled patients, and around 29% achieved disease control.

The library was prepared using the immunoSEQ multiplex PCR assay. The table was pulled from immuneACCESS by TCRdb, which kept in-frame rearrangements only. Such tables lose some clones; where checked, under half of the loss comes from unresolved V genes, and the rest has no known cause. Here the sample has fewer than 100,000 clones; 80% to 85% occur a single time. Around 0.76% of the sample lies in the top ten. The germline V gene encodes CDR1 SGHAT and CDR2 FQNNGV. V is cut by 5 bases and J by 5 bases, and the space between the germline ends is 22 bases. Including cysteine and phenylalanine, the CDR3 has 18 amino acids. Kept here is only the CDR3 DNA, which spans 54 bases and is read in frame from base 1. The research as a whole found: The strongest predictors of response were reported to be early dynamic shifts in blood T cell clones along with a rise in serum interferon-beta following radiation. TCR clones derived from tumors expanded in peripheral blood after treatment with radiotherapy and ipilimumab.

The study tested focal radiation therapy combined with CTLA-4 blockade (ipilimumab) in patients with chemo-refractory metastatic non-small-cell lung cancer. As to this clone: No antigen is known for it. No much larger clonotype is one base removed from it; base qualities were not supplied.

The sequence links TRBV11-2 to TRBJ2-6; the D gene cannot be named for sure. This TCR was recovered from a human donor with non-small cell lung cancer who had stable disease on radiotherapy plus ipilimumab. The source was peripheral blood, collected from a patient treated with radiotherapy plus ipilimumab. The sequenced DNA is TGTGCCAGCAGCAGGATAAGCAAGCAACAAAGTCGGGCCAACGTCCTGACTTTC. Translation gives CASSRISKQQSRANVLTF.